The present entry profiles one T cell receptor beta chain with its context. As originally analysed: Reference gene primers were amplified, and this amplification served to estimate nucleated cell counts. Using immunoSEQ multiplex PCR, the repertoire was profiled, and TCRdb retains in-frame clones only, with some absent. The V and J calls and the clone size are those of that table, but D and trimming were determined from the DNA. This table has 35,000 to 45,000 clones, about 91% appearing once. Germline CDR1 and CDR2: SNHLY and FYNNEI. With 2 bases removed from V and 4 bases from J, the gap between germline ends came to 9 bases. The CDR3 consists of 14 residues. The data derive from a study of blood T cell repertoires in COVID-19. About the study: COVID-19 samples collected from the United States, Italy and Spain covered acute and convalescent phases.

This receptor was identified in a man in his forties or fifties with active COVID-19. Sequenced: peripheral blood. The chain couples TRBV2 to TRBJ1-3, with D possibly TRBD1 on 6 matching bases. The CDR3 nucleotides are TGTGCCAGCAGTGAACGACAGGAAGGAAACACCATATATTTT. Its protein is CASSERQEGNTIYF.